These T cell receptor beta chains were read from a single sample in a study of blood T cell repertoires in COVID-19. Assay: immunoSEQ multiplex PCR; the TCRdb copy retains only in-frame clones and omits some. Here the sample spans 50,000 to 65,000 clones, about 86% being singletons. The sample comprised peripheral blood. The source is a man in his fifties or sixties with acute or convalescent COVID-19. Each CDR3 is given with its conserved first and last residue. The order of the fields is V gene, J gene, clone size, D gene, CDR3 DNA, CDR3 protein. The D gene is left open where the match is weak. Clone sizes are given selectively: once, few, many, or a class where the clone is expanded.

TRBV6-1	TRBJ2-1	.	TRBD2	TGTGCCAGCAGTGAAGATCGGCTAGCGGGGTTCAATGAGCAGTTCTTC	CASSEDRLAGFNEQFF
TRBV10-3	TRBJ1-4	.	.	TGTGCCATCAGTCCTCGACAGGCAACTAATGAAAAACTGTTTTTT	CAISPRQATNEKLFF
TRBV10-3	TRBJ1-6	.	TRBD1	TGTGCCATCAGTATCCGGGACAGGGGGGATAATTCACCCCTCCACTTT	CAISIRDRGDNSPLHF
TRBV5-1	TRBJ2-5	.	TRBD2	TGCGCCAGCAGGGTACTCGGGACTAGCGGGGGACAAGAGACCCAGTACTTC	CASRVLGTSGGQETQYF
TRBV3-1/TRBV3-2	TRBJ1-2	once	.	TGTGCCAGCCAAAATTCAGGCCCGGGGAACTATGGCTACACCTTC	CASQNSGPGNYGYTF
TRBV4-2	TRBJ1-1	once	.	TGTGCCAGCAGCCAAGAGGCCTCCCTGAACACTGAAGCTTTCTTT	CASSQEASLNTEAFF
TRBV7-2	TRBJ2-3	.	TRBD2	TGTGCCAGCGGGCGGACTAGCCCAGATACGCAGTATTTT	CASGRTSPDTQYF
TRBV18	TRBJ1-4	.	.	TGTGCCACCTCGGTGGGGCCGCGAGAAAAACTGTTTTTT	CATSVGPREKLFF
TRBV19	TRBJ1-1	.	TRBD1	TGTGCCAGTAGTCAGGACAGGGGGATGAACACTGAAGCTTTCTTT	CASSQDRGMNTEAFF
TRBV25-1	TRBJ1-6	.	.	TGTGCCAGATCGAGAAACAATTCACCCCTCCACTTT	CARSRNNSPLHF
TRBV4-2	TRBJ2-7	.	.	TGTGCCAGCAGCCCTGGGACTCAGAGCTCCTACGAGCAGTACTTC	CASSPGTQSSYEQYF
TRBV19	TRBJ1-5	once	.	TGTGCCAGTAGTATAGAGGGCCATGGCAATCAGCCCCAGCATTTT	CASSIEGHGNQPQHF
TRBV5-1	TRBJ2-7	few	.	TGCGCCAGCAGCTTACAGGGTGGGGTCCACGAGCAGTACTTC	CASSLQGGVHEQYF
TRBV18	TRBJ1-5	.	.	TGTGCCAGCTCCCGACCGACAGAAGACGATCAGCCCCAGCATTTT	CASSRPTEDDQPQHF
TRBV27	TRBJ2-3	.	.	TGTGCCAGCAGTTTATCGGGAGGAGGTACGCAGTATTTT	CASSLSGGGTQYF